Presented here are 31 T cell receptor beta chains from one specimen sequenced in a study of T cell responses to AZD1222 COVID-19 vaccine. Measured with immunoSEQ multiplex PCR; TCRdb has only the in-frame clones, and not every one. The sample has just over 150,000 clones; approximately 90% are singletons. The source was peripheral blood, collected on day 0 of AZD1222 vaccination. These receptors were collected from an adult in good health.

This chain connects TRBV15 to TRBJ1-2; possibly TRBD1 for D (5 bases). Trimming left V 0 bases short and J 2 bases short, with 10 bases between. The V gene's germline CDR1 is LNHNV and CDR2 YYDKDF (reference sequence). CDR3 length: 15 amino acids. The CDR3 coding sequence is TGTGCCACCAGCAGAGATTCCGCAGGGAACTATGGCTACACCTTC. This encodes CATSRDSAGNYGYTF.

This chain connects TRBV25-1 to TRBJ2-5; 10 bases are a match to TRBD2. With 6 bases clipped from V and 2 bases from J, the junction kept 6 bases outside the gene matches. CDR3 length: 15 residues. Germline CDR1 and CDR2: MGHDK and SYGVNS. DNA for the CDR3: TGTGCCAGCAGGCTTCTAGCGGGAGAACAAGAGACCCAGTACTTC. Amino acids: CASRLLAGEQETQYF.

In DNA, the CDR3 is TGTGCCAGCAGTACTGACAGGTCCTCTGGGGCCAACGTCCTGACTTTC. The encoded protein is CASSTDRSSGANVLTF. The J gene is TRBJ2-6, the V gene TRBV9; D is possibly TRBD1 (6 bases). Germline V gives CDR1 SGDLS, CDR2 YYNGEE. The length of the CDR3 is 16 residues. V gave up 5 bases and J gave up 0 bases, with 12 bases separating them.

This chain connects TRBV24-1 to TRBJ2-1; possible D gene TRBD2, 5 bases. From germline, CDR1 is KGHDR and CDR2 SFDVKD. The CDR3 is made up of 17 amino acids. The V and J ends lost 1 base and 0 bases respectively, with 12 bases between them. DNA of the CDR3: TGTGCCACCAGTGATTTAAGCGGAGCAAGCTCCTACAATGAGCAGTTCTTC. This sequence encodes CATSDLSGASSYNEQFF.

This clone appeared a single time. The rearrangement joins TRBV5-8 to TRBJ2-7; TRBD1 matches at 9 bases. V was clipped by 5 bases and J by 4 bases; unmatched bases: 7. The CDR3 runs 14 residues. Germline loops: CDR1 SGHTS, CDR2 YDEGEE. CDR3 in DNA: TGTGCCAGCAGACAAACAGGGGGCCTGTACGAGCAGTACTTC. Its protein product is CASRQTGGLYEQYF.

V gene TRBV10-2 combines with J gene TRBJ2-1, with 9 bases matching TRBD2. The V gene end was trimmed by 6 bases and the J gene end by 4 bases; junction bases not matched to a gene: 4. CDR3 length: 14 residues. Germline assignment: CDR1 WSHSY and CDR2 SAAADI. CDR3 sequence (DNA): TGCGCCAGCAGCACGCTAGCGGGGTACAATGAGCAGTTCTTC. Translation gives CASSTLAGYNEQFF.

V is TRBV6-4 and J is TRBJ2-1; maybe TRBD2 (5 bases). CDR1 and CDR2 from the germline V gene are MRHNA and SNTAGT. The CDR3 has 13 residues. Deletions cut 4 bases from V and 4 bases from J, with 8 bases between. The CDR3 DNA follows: TGTGCCAGCAGTGCTACTAGTTACAATGAGCAGTTCTTC. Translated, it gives CASSATSYNEQFF.

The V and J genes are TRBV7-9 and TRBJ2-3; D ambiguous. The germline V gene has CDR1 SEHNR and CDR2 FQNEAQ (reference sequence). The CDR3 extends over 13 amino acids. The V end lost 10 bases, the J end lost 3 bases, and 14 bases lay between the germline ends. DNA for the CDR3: TGTGCCACCACCCCATTGGGGACAGATACGCAGTATTTT. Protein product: CATTPLGTDTQYF.

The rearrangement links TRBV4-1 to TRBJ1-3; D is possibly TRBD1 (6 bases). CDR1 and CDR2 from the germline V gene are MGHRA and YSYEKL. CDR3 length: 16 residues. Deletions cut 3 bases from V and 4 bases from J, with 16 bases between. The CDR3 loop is CASSHIGQKKGNTIYF. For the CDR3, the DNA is TGCGCCAGCAGCCATATCGGACAGAAAAAAGGAAACACCATATATTTT.

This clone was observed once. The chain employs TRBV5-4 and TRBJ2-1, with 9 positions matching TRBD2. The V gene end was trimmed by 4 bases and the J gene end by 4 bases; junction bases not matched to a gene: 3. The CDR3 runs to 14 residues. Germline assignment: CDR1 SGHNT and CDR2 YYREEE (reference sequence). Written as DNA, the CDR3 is TGTGCCAGCAGCGGCGGGAGGGTATACAATGAGCAGTTCTTC. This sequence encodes CASSGGRVYNEQFF.

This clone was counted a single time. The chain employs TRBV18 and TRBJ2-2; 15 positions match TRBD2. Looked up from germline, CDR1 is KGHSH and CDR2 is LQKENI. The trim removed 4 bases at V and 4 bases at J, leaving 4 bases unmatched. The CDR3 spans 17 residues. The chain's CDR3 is CASSRGLAGGPTGELFF. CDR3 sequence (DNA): TGTGCCAGCTCACGAGGACTAGCGGGAGGGCCCACCGGGGAGCTGTTTTTT.

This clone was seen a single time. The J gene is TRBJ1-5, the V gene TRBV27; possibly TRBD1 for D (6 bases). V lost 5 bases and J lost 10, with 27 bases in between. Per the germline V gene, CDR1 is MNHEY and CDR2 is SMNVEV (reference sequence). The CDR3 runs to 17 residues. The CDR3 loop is CASSELTQTGGLEPQHF. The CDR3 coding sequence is TGTGCCAGCAGTGAGCTGACCCAGACAGGAGGCCTGGAACCCCAGCATTTT.

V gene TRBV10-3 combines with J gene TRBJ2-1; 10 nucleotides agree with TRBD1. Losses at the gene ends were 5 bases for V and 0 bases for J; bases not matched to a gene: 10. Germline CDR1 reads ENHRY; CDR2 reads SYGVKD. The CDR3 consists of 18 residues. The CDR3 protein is CAISLRDRGKSSYNEQFF. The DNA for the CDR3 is TGTGCCATCAGTCTCCGGGACAGGGGAAAGAGCTCCTACAATGAGCAGTTCTTC.

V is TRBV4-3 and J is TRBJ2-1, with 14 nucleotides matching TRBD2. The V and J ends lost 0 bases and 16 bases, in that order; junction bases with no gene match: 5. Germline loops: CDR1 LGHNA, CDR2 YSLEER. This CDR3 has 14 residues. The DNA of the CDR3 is TGCGCCAGCAGCCAAGATTGGGGACTAGCGGGAGACTTCTTC. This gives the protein CASSQDWGLAGDFF.

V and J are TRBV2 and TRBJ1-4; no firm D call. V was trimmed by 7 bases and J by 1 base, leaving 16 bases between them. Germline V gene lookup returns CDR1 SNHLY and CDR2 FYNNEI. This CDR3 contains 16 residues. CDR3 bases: TGTGCCAGCAAACCAAATCGAGCAGGAACTAATGAAAAACTGTTTTTT. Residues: CASKPNRAGTNEKLFF.

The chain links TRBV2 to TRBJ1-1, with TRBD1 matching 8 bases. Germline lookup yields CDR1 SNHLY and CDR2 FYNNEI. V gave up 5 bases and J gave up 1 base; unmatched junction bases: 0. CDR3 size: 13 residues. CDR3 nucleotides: TGTGCCAGCAGTACAGGGGGGAACACTGAAGCTTTCTTT. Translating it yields CASSTGGNTEAFF.

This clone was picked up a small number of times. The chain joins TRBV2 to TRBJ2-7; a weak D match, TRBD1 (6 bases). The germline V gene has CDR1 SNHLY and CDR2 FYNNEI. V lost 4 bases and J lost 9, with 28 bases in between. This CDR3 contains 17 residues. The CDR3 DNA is TGTGCCAGCAGTGCCCGTCCGGCTAGGGACACCCGATCGGGGCAGTACTTC. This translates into CASSARPARDTRSGQYF.

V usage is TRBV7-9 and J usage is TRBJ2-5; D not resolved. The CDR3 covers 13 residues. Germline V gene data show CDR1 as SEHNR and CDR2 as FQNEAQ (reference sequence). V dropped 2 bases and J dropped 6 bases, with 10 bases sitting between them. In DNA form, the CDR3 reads TGTGCCAGCAGCTTATCTGGTGATAAGACCCAGTACTTC. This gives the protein CASSLSGDKTQYF. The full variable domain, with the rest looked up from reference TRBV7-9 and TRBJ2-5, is DTGVSQNPRHKITKRGQNVTFRCDPISEHNRLYWYRQTLGQGPEFLTYFQNEAQLEKSRLLSDRFSAERPKGSFSTLEIQRTEQGDSAMYLCASSLSGDKTQYFGPGTRLLVL.

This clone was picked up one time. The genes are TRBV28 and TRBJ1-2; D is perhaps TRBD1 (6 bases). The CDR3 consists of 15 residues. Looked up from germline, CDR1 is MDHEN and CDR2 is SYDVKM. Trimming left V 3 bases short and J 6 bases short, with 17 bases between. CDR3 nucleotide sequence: TGTGCCAGCAGTTTGAGGACGGGGGCTCCAGATGGCTACACCTTC. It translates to CASSLRTGAPDGYTF.

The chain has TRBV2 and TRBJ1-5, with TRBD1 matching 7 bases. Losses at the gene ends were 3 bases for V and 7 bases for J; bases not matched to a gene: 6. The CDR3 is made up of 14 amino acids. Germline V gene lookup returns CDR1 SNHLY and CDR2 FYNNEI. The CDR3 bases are TGTGCCAGCAGTGACCCCAGGGGGAAACAGCCCCAGCATTTT. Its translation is CASSDPRGKQPQHF.

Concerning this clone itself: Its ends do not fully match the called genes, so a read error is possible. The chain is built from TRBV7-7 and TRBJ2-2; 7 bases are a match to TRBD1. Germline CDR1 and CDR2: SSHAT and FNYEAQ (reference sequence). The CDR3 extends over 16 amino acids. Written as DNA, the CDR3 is TGTGCTAGCAGCTTAGAACACAGGGGATCCGCCGGGGAGCTGTTTTTT. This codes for CASSLEHRGSAGELFF.

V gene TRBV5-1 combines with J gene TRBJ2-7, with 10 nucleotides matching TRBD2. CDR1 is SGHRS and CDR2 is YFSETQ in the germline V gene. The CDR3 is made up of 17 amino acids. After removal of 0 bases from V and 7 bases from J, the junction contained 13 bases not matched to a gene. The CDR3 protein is CASSLGGSGRLDGEQYF. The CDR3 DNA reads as TGCGCCAGCAGCTTGGGGGGTAGCGGGAGGCTGGACGGGGAGCAGTACTTC.

The chain's CDR3 is CASSIGLDIEAFF. The CDR3, as DNA: TGTGCCAGTAGTATAGGGTTGGACATTGAAGCTTTCTTT. This chain connects TRBV19 to TRBJ1-1, with D maybe TRBD1 (5 bases). The CDR3 runs to 13 residues. The V gene's germline CDR1 is LNHDA and CDR2 SQIVND (reference sequence). V shed 1 base and J shed 7 bases, with 10 bases lying between them.

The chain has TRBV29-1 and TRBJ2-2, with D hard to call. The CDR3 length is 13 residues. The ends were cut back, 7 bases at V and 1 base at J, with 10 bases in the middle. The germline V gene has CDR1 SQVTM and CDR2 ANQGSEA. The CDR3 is CSAQSQNTGELFF. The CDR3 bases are TGCAGCGCCCAGAGTCAGAACACCGGGGAGCTGTTTTTT.

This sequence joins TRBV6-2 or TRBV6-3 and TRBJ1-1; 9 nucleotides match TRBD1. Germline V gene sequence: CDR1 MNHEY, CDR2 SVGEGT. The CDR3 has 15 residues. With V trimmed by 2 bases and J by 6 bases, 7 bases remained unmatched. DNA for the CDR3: TGTGCCAGCAGTTACGGGGGACAGGGAGGATCTGAAGCTTTCTTT. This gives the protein CASSYGGQGGSEAFF.

This CDR3 is CASSQPQPPLQSHYNEQFF. Here the CDR3 DNA reads TGTGCCAGCAGCCAGCCCCAACCCCCACTACAGAGCCACTACAATGAGCAGTTCTTC. The genes are TRBV3-1 (or the pseudogene TRBV3-2) and TRBJ2-1; the D is unclear. CDR3 length: 19 residues. Trimming pared 3 bases from V and 3 bases from J, leaving 24 bases between. Germline V gives CDR1 LGHDT, CDR2 YNNKEL (reference sequence).

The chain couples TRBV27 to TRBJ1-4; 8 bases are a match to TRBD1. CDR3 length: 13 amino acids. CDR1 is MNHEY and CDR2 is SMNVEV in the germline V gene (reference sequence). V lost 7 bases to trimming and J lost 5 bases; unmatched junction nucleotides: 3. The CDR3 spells CASKGTGNEKLFF. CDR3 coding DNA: TGTGCCAGCAAGGGGACAGGCAATGAAAAACTGTTTTTT.

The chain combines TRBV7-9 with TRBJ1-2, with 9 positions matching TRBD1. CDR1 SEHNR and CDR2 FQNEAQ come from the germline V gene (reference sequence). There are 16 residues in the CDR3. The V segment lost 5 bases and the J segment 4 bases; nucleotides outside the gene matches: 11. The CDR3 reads CASSTTSGTGSYGYTF. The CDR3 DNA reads TGTGCCAGCAGCACCACCTCCGGGACAGGGAGCTATGGCTACACCTTC.

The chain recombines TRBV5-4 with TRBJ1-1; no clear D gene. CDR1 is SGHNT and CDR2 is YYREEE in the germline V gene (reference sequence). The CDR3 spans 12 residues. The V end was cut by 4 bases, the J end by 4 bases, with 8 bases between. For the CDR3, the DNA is TGTGCCAGCAGCGTGGACTTCACTGAAGCTTTCTTT. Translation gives CASSVDFTEAFF.

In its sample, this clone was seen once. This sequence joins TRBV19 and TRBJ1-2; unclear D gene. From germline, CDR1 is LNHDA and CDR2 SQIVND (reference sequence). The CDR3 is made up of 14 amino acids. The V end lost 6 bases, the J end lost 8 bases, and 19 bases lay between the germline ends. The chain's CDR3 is CASSGPVGYRGYTF. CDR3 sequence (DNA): TGTGCCAGTAGCGGACCGGTCGGCTATAGGGGCTACACCTTC.

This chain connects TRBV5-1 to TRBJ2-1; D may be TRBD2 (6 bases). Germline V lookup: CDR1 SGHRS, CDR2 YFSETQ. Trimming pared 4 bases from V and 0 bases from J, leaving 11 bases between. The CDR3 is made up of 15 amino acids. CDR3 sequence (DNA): TGCGCCAGCAGCCTTAGCGGAATCTCCTACAATGAGCAGTTCTTC. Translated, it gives CASSLSGISYNEQFF. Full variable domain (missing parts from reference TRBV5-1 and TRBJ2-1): KAGVTQTPRYLIKTRGQQVTLSCSPISGHRSVSWYQQTPGQGLQFLFEYFSETQRNKGNFPGRFSGRQFSNSRSEMNVSTLELGDSALYLCASSLSGISYNEQFFGPGTRLTVL.